The present T cell receptor (beta chain) was sequenced within a study of OX40 agonist ivuxolimab in advanced cancers. In the study overall: A mean age of about 56 years, range roughly 20 to 90, was recorded, and under 85% were male.

On this clone itself: Its cognate antigen is unknown.

Study-wide results and caveats: Averaging showed that CD8+ T cells had more expanded clones than CD4+ did.

V shed 5 bases and J 0 bases; nucleotides not matched to a gene: 7. CDR1 is SGHVS, CDR2 FQNEAQ, per germline. The length of the CDR3 is 18 residues. The protocol was immunoSEQ multiplex PCR, while the TCRdb copy is restricted to in-frame clones and leaves out a portion. The top ten clones hold roughly 4.7% of a sample with about 66,000 clones, around 80% of them seen once. The chain couples TRBV7-8 to TRBJ2-3; the match to TRBD2 covers 14 bases. Sequencing used CD4+ or CD8+ T cells sorted from blood, obtained in a trial of the OX40 agonist ivuxolimab. The receptor was derived from an adult with an advanced solid tumor such as melanoma, head and neck, liver or kidney cancer. CDR3 DNA sequence: TGTGCCAGCAGCCAGGGGACTAGCGGGAGTCGGAGCACAGATACGCAGTATTTT. This codes for CASSQGTSGSRSTDTQYF. Supplemented by reference TRBV7-8 and TRBJ2-3, the full variable domain reads GAGVSQSPRYKVAKRGQDVALRCDPISGHVSLFWYQQALGQGPEFLTYFQNEAQLDKSGLPSDRFFAERPEGSVSTLKIQRTQQEDSAVYLCASSQGTSGSRSTDTQYFGPGTRLTVL.